This T cell receptor (beta chain) was sequenced in a study of beta chain features in type 1 diabetes. Study-wide background: Across every sample, around 100,000,000 sorted cells were examined in total.

Germline CDR1 reads MNHEY; CDR2 reads SVGAGI. With 7 bases removed from V and 4 bases from J, the gap between germline ends came to 10 bases. The CDR3 is made up of 12 amino acids. Study-wide results and limits: Here, the possible influence of HLA type (on TCRB rearrangement) remained unresolved. Shorter TCRB CDR3s, moderately but significantly so, were found in Type 1 diabetes patients in all four CD4+ subsets.

The whole isolated RNA underwent reverse transcription, so sequencing captured expressed TCRB transcripts. Mean read depth for naive, central memory and regulatory T cell samples was around 3.8 million reads. Repertoires were generated with immunoSEQ multiplex PCR, while TCRdb's copy carries only in-frame clones and drops some. The sample holds over 200,000 clones, roughly a tenth seen once. This clone has a handful of counts. Its specificity is not known. The chain is built from TRBV6-5 and TRBJ1-1; D is undetermined. This TCR was recovered from a young man with type 1 diabetes. The specimen was naive CD4+ T cells from blood. The chain's CDR3 is CASKEAGTEAFF. As DNA, the CDR3 is TGTGCCAGCAAGGAAGCGGGCACTGAAGCTTTCTTT.